This T cell receptor beta chain stems from a study of blood T cell repertoires in COVID-19. Study-level background: The United States, Italy and Spain were the sources of the acute and convalescent COVID-19 samples. T cells, B-cell-depleted T cells, or PBMCs supplied cDNA or gDNA.

In germline, CDR1 is LGHNA, CDR2 YSLEER. The CDR3 loop spans 15 amino acids. Trimming shortened V by 0 bases and J by 6 bases, and 14 bases separated the two germline ends. Original analysis: The assay estimated nucleated cells by amplifying reference gene primers. Produced via immunoSEQ multiplex PCR; TCRdb's table is partial and in-frame only. The V and J calls and clone size come from that table; D and trimming were worked out from the DNA. Among 130,000 to 150,000 clones, approximately 81% were seen once, and the ten largest hold 7% to 10%. Sequencing was carried out using peripheral blood. The chain links TRBV4-3 to TRBJ1-2; D not certain. This sequence was found in a human donor in a cohort sampled during active COVID-19. The CDR3 DNA reads TGCGCCAGCAGCCAAGATATAGCGGTCCCCAATGGCTACACCTTC. Its translation is CASSQDIAVPNGYTF.